This T cell receptor (beta chain) was observed in a study of radiotherapy plus CTLA-4 blockade in lung cancer. Study-wide context: Disease control was achieved by 31% of patients, and objective responses by about 19%.

Trimming removed 7 bases from V and 4 bases from J; junction bases left unmatched: 6. Per germline, CDR1 SGHRS and CDR2 YFSETQ. The CDR3 is 14 amino acids. Study-wide results and caveats: Early blood T cell clone dynamics reportedly forecast response best, with interferon-beta. Tumor-origin TCR clones grew in blood after radiotherapy plus ipilimumab.

With ipilimumab providing CTLA-4 blockade, focal radiation was administered to patients who had chemo-refractory metastatic non-small-cell lung cancer. The assay was immunoSEQ multiplex PCR, and TCRdb's table has in-frame clones only and misses some. The profile shows just over 60,000 clones, about 72% of them singletons. Note on this clone: No antigen is known for it.

The chain joins TRBV5-1 to TRBJ2-1, with 9 bases aligning to TRBD2. The source of this sequence is a human donor with non-small cell lung cancer who had a complete response to radiotherapy plus ipilimumab. Sample: peripheral blood, taken from a patient treated with radiotherapy plus ipilimumab. In DNA, the CDR3 is TGCGCCAGCTATTCGACTAGCGGTTACAATGAGCAGTTCTTC. As protein: CASYSTSGYNEQFF.